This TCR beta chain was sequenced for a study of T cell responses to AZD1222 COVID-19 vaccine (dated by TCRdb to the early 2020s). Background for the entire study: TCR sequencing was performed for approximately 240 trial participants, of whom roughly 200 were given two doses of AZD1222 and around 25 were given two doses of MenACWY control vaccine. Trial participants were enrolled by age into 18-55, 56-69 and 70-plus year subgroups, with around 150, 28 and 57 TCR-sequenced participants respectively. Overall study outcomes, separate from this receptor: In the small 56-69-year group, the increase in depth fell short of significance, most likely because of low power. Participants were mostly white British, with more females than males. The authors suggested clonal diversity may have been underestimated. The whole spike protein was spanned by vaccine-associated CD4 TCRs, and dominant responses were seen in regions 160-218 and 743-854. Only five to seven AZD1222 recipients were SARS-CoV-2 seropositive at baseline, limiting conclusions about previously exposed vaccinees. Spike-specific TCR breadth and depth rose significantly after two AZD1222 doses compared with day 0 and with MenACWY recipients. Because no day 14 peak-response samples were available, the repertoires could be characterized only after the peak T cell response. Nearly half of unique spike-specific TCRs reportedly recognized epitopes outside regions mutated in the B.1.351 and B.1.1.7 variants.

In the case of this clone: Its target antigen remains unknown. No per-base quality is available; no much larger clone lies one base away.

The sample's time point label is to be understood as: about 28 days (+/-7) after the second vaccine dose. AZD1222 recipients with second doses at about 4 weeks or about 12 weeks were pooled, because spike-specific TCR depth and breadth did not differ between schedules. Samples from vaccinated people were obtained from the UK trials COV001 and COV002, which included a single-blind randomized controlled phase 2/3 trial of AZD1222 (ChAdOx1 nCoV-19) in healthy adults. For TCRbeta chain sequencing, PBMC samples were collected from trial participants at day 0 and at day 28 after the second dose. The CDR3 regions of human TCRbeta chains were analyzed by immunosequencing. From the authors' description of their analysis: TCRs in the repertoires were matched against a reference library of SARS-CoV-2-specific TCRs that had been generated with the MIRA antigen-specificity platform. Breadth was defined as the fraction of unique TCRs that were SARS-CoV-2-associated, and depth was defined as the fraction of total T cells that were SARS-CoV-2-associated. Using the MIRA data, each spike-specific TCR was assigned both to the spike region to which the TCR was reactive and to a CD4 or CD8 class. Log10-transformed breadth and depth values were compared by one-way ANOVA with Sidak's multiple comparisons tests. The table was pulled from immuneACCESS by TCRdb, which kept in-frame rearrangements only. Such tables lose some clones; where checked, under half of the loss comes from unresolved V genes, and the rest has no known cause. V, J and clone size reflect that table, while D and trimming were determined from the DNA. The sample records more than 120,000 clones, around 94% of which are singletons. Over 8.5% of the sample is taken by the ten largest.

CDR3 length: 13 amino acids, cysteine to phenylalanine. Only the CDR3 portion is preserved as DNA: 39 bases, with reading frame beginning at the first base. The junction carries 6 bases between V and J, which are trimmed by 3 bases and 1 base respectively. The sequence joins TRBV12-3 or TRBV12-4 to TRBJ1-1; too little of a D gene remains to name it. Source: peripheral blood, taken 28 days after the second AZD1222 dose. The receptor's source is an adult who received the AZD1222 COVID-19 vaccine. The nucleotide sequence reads TGTGCCAGCAGTTTGGTCCCGAACACTGAAGCTTTCTTT. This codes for CASSLVPNTEAFF.